This TCR beta chain emerged from a study of cytomegalovirus exposure and HLA in healthy donors. Across the study: About four fifths of 350 to 400 genotyped donors fell in the Caucasian-associated ancestry cluster.

J was trimmed by 7 bases and V by 2 bases; bases with no gene match: 9. The CDR3 has 17 amino acids. Germline values: CDR1 KGHSH, CDR2 LQKENI. Sampled while nominally healthy, donors likely had unrecorded immune exposures. With regard to this clone: Its antigen remains unidentified.

60 Vbeta and 13 Jbeta primers were used in PCR. This table comes from immunoSEQ multiplex PCR, and its TCRdb copy is limited to in-frame clones, with some not included. The sample shows roughly 81,000 clones, roughly 78% of them seen only once. General study findings and limits: A later analysis reportedly found fewer N-insertions in an Asian-associated ancestry cluster than the approximately 700-donor mean. Roughly uniform sequencing depth across donors was assumed, possibly incorrectly.

This clonotype was sampled from a man between 25 and 39 years old in good health and CMV-seronegative. The rearrangement uses TRBV18 and TRBJ1-6, with 9 bases matching TRBD1. Source material: PBMCs. The CDR3 protein is CASSPKAPGTGNSPLHF. In DNA, the CDR3 is TGTGCCAGCTCACCAAAGGCGCCCGGGACAGGGAATTCACCCCTCCACTTT.